These 17 T cell receptor beta chains were sequenced from one sample in a study of blood T cell repertoires in COVID-19. Only in-frame clones appear in the TCRdb table, and some are missing; sequencing was by immunoSEQ multiplex PCR. Among 310,000 or so clones listed, approximately 86% were seen once. Sequences were obtained from PBMCs or T cells enriched from blood (not recorded which). All receptors derive from a woman aged 18-30 years who had recovered from COVID-19.

The genes are TRBV28 and TRBJ2-5, with TRBD1 matching over 9 bases. The V and J ends lost 5 bases and 4 bases, in that order; junction bases with no gene match: 11. In germline, CDR1 is MDHEN, CDR2 SYDVKM. The CDR3 spans 16 residues. Written as DNA, the CDR3 is TGTGCCAGCAGTCCATCGACAGGGGGGCGTAGAGAGACCCAGTACTTC. Translating gives CASSPSTGGRRETQYF.

This clone has only one observation. This sequence joins TRBV7-9 and TRBJ2-7; tentative D call: TRBD1 (6 bases). Trimming pared 1 base from V and 5 bases from J, leaving 12 bases between. Germline V gene lookup returns CDR1 SEHNR and CDR2 FQNEAQ (reference sequence). This CDR3 region has 14 residues. The CDR3 nucleotides read TGTGCCAGCAGCTTAGGACAGGCATTCCACGAGCAGTACTTC. Amino acids: CASSLGQAFHEQYF.

The genes are TRBV4-2 and TRBJ2-5; 10 nucleotides agree with TRBD2. The length of the CDR3 is 16 residues. CDR1 and CDR2 (germline): LGHNA, YNFKEQ. The ends lost 3 bases at V and 2 bases at J; junction bases unmatched: 6. The CDR3: CASSQRGLAAQETQYF. The DNA for the CDR3 is TGTGCCAGCAGCCAGAGAGGACTAGCGGCTCAAGAGACCCAGTACTTC.

The chain uses TRBV24-1 and TRBJ2-7; 14 nucleotides line up with TRBD2. The CDR3 runs 17 residues. CDR1 and CDR2 from the germline V gene are KGHDR and SFDVKD. The junction had 5 bases not matched to a gene; V was cut back by 5 bases and J by 0 bases. The CDR3 is CATSGPGLAGDSYEQYF. The CDR3 DNA reads as TGTGCCACCAGTGGGCCGGGACTAGCGGGGGACTCCTACGAGCAGTACTTC.

The J gene is TRBJ2-1, the V gene TRBV11-2; 11 nucleotides align to TRBD2. Germline V CDR1 and CDR2: SGHAT, FQNNGV. The CDR3 is made up of 17 amino acids. The V gene end was trimmed by 5 bases and the J gene end by 6 bases; junction bases not matched to a gene: 12. The CDR3 loop is CASSPLKIAGGGNEQFF. DNA for the CDR3: TGTGCCAGCAGCCCCCTAAAGATAGCGGGAGGGGGCAATGAGCAGTTCTTC.

The CDR3 sequence: CASSDGTSAAQNEQFF. CDR3 nucleotide sequence: TGTGCCAGCAGTGACGGGACTAGCGCCGCCCAGAATGAGCAGTTCTTC. The chain is built from TRBV6-4 and TRBJ2-1, with TRBD2 matching 10 bases. Trimming cost V 2 bases and J 7 bases; bases outside gene matches: 8. The CDR3 is 16 residues long. CDR1 is MRHNA, CDR2 SNTAGT, per germline.

The J gene is TRBJ2-5, the V gene TRBV7-2; perhaps TRBD1 as D (5 bases). The V end was cut by 1 base, the J end by 7 bases, with 10 bases between. The CDR3 runs 13 residues. Germline-derived CDR1 and CDR2 are SGHTA and FQGNSA. The CDR3 bases are TGTGCCAGCAGCTTAGGACAGACGGGGACCCAGTACTTC. Translation: CASSLGQTGTQYF.

This clone was found once. V is TRBV6-5 and J is TRBJ2-5, with D perhaps TRBD2 (6 bases). Germline CDR1 is MNHEY and CDR2 is SVGAGI. V was cut by 6 bases and J by 4 bases, with 12 bases left in between. This CDR3 has 13 residues. CDR3 sequence reads: CASREGLGETQYF. Written as DNA, the CDR3 is TGTGCCAGCAGGGAGGGGCTCGGAGAGACCCAGTACTTC.

This sequence joins TRBV19 and TRBJ1-5, with TRBD1 matching 7 bases. CDR3 length: 12 residues. V trimming: 9 bases; J trimming: 6 bases; junction bases outside the gene matches: 5. CDR1 is LNHDA, CDR2 SQIVND, per germline (reference sequence). CDR3 in DNA: TGTGCCAGCGGGACAGTGAGTCAGCCCCAGCATTTT. Translated, it gives CASGTVSQPQHF.

The chain links TRBV5-1 to TRBJ2-5, with D possibly TRBD1 on 6 matching bases. Trimming removed 0 bases from V and 4 bases from J, with 10 bases in between. CDR1 is SGHRS and CDR2 is YFSETQ in the germline V gene. CDR3 length: 14 residues. The CDR3 here is CASSLEGRGETQYF. The CDR3 nucleotides read TGCGCCAGCAGCTTGGAAGGCAGGGGAGAGACCCAGTACTTC.

The chain employs TRBV5-6 and TRBJ1-3; no firm D call. Looked up from germline, CDR1 is SGHDT and CDR2 is YYEEEE. Trimming pared 7 bases from V and 0 bases from J, leaving 11 bases between. The CDR3 is made up of 14 amino acids. The CDR3 region is CASQRQFSGNTIYF. Here the CDR3 DNA reads TGTGCCAGCCAGCGTCAATTCTCTGGAAACACCATATATTTT.

The V gene is TRBV5-1, the J gene TRBJ1-2, with TRBD1 matching 10 bases. V was clipped by 3 bases and J by 1 base; unmatched bases: 3. This CDR3 spans 15 amino acids. Looked up from germline, CDR1 is SGHRS and CDR2 is YFSETQ. CDR3 bases: TGCGCCAGCAGCTCTAGGACAGGGGGTAACTATGGCTACACCTTC. Amino acids: CASSSRTGGNYGYTF.

The chain joins TRBV3-1 (or the pseudogene TRBV3-2) to TRBJ2-3; 12 bases fit TRBD2. Germline trimming cut 2 bases from V and 5 bases from J; bases unmatched to any gene: 11. This CDR3 comprises 18 residues. The germline gives CDR1 LGHDT, CDR2 YNNKEL (reference sequence). CDR3 region: CASSQLALAGGPEDTQYF. CDR3 DNA: TGTGCCAGCAGCCAATTAGCCCTAGCGGGGGGGCCGGAAGATACGCAGTATTTT.

V gene TRBV28 combines with J gene TRBJ2-3, with D possibly being TRBD2 (7 bases). The germline CDR1 and CDR2 sequences are MDHEN and SYDVKM. V was clipped by 6 bases and J by 5 bases, with 21 bases between them. The CDR3 covers 16 residues. The CDR3 loop reads CASSPPGGGAGDTQYF. The CDR3 DNA reads as TGTGCCAGCAGCCCTCCGGGTGGGGGGGCTGGAGATACGCAGTATTTT.

The chain employs TRBV7-6 and TRBJ2-3; 9 nucleotides align to TRBD2. Trimming removed 1 base from V and 3 bases from J; junction bases left unmatched: 8. The CDR3 is 17 residues long. Looked up from germline, CDR1 is SGHVS and CDR2 is FNYEAQ. DNA of the CDR3: TGTGCCAGCAGCTTAGTACTGCGGGAGGGCGGAACAGATACGCAGTATTTT. It encodes CASSLVLREGGTDTQYF.

The rearrangement links TRBV7-3 to TRBJ2-3, with D possibly being TRBD1 (5 bases). The CDR3 contains 14 residues. Trimming cost V 5 bases and J 5 bases, with 14 bases left between them. Germline CDR1 reads SGHTA; CDR2 reads FQGTGA. The CDR3: CASSPQNQGDTQYF. The CDR3 DNA reads TGTGCCAGCAGCCCACAAAATCAGGGAGATACGCAGTATTTT.

The chain links TRBV24-1 to TRBJ1-1; a possible D gene is TRBD1 (6 bases). Trimming cost V 3 bases and J 4 bases, with 8 bases left between them. The CDR3 spans 13 residues. From germline, CDR1 is KGHDR and CDR2 SFDVKD. The CDR3, as DNA: TGTGCCACCAGTGATGGACAGCGCACTGAAGCTTTCTTT. It yields the protein CATSDGQRTEAFF.